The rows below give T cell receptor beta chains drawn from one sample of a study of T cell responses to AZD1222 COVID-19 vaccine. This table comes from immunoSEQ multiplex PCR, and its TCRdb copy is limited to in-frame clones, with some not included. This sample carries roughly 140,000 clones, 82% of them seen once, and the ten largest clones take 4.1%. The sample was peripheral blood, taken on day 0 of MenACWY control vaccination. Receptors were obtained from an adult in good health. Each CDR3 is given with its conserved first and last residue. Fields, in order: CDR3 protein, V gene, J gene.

CAISEPPYNEQFF,TRBV10-3,TRBJ2-1
CASSLRGTTNTGELFF,TRBV27,TRBJ2-2
CTSSQGGRPDGYTF,TRBV1,TRBJ1-2
CASSLEPDTDTQYF,TRBV5-1,TRBJ2-3
CASSLAQLPGGLNYGYTF,TRBV5-5,TRBJ1-2
CASSQYVNTEAFF,TRBV3-1/TRBV3-2,TRBJ1-1
CASSLGTGLGGYTF,TRBV5-1,TRBJ1-2
CASSLGTGKRANYGYTF,TRBV28,TRBJ1-2
CASSQVGDRKSPLHF,TRBV4-1,TRBJ1-6
CASRGVLIYNEQFF,TRBV6-5,TRBJ2-1
CASSFDGPYNEQFF,TRBV7-9,TRBJ2-1
CASKSHNYGYTF,TRBV6-5,TRBJ1-2
CASSLVSWRGESTDTQYF,TRBV13,TRBJ2-3
CASSLDPGQPHGYTF,TRBV5-4,TRBJ1-2
CASRPPRGRAGSYNEQFF,TRBV11-2,TRBJ2-1
CASTSDRAMGYTF,TRBV7-9,TRBJ1-2
CASSWTVDSPLHF,TRBV27,TRBJ1-6
CASSEHTGGEKLFF,TRBV6-1,TRBJ1-4
CASSLQSYSPLHF,TRBV6-2/TRBV6-3,TRBJ1-6
CASSLPRGAGYNEQFF,TRBV5-1,TRBJ2-1
CASSRGLAGSTGELFF,TRBV3-1/TRBV3-2,TRBJ2-2
CASSSFSSNTEAFF,TRBV19,TRBJ1-1
CASSQHHGAGELTDTQYF,TRBV18,TRBJ2-3
CASRLTVNTEAFF,TRBV2,TRBJ1-1
CAERDQGAFGSPLHF,TRBV30,TRBJ1-6
CASSFGAGLTYEQYF,TRBV11-2,TRBJ2-7
CASSLTANNEQFF,TRBV13,TRBJ2-1
CASSQDRRTGYPSNYGYTF,TRBV4-2,TRBJ1-2
CASSSRDRGTSEAFF,TRBV5-1,TRBJ1-1
CASSLAGLAGRETQYF,TRBV5-5,TRBJ2-5
CASSPRTGPLVAFF,TRBV6-5,TRBJ1-1
CASSQELSDTQYF,TRBV14,TRBJ2-3
CASSPYGGDEQFF,TRBV3-1/TRBV3-2,TRBJ2-1
CASSSLDGDTEAFF,TRBV18,TRBJ1-1
CASSQRTVYEQYF,TRBV3-1/TRBV3-2,TRBJ2-7
CASSFAPNEQFF,TRBV5-6,TRBJ2-1
CASSFAGGNGYTF,TRBV12-3/TRBV12-4,TRBJ1-2
CAISDPGTGPGNTIYF,TRBV10-3,TRBJ1-3
CASSFHGPTGGASTGANVLTF,TRBV5-1,TRBJ2-6
CASSQVWGTGGNYGYTF,TRBV3-1/TRBV3-2,TRBJ1-2
CASSLGRSNQPQHF,TRBV7-9,TRBJ1-5
CASSQGLAEQFF,TRBV3-1/TRBV3-2,TRBJ2-1
CASGPQGVSNQPQHF,TRBV6-5,TRBJ1-5
CASSFSQGSTGELFF,TRBV18,TRBJ2-2
CASSLAQAHNEQFF,TRBV5-1,TRBJ2-1
CASSWDSYNEQFF,TRBV5-6,TRBJ2-1
CASSITRPGGTYNSPLHF,TRBV19,TRBJ1-6
CASSTRGEMNTGELFF,TRBV7-3,TRBJ2-2
CASSRKGGGTEAFF,TRBV3-1/TRBV3-2,TRBJ1-1
CSVGRGTGMNTEAFF,TRBV29-1,TRBJ1-1
CASSLRWEQFF,TRBV2,TRBJ2-1
CASSVAGMNTEAFF,TRBV9,TRBJ1-1
CASSLKGRGTEAFF,TRBV27,TRBJ1-1
CASSGRLGDREGEKLFF,TRBV6-1,TRBJ1-4
CASSLFGTGKVETQYF,TRBV5-4,TRBJ2-5
CASSIAGGTEAFF,TRBV19,TRBJ1-1
CASSSDRARRAFF,TRBV7-9,TRBJ1-1